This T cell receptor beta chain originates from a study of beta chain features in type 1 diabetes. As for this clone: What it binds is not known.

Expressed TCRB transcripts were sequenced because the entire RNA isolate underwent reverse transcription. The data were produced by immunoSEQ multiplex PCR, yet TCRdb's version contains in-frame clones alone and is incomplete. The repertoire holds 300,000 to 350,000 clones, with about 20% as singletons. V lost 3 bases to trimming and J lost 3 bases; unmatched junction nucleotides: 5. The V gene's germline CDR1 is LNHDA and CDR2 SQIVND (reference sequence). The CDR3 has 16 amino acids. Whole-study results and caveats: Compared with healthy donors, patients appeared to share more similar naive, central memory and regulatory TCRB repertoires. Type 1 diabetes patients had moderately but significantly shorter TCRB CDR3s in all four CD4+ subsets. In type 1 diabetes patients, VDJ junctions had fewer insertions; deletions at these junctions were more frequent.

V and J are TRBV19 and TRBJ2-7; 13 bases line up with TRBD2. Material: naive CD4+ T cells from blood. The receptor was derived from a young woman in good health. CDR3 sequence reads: CASSMGGTSGNYEQYF. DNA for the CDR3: TGTGCCAGTAGTATGGGCGGGACTAGCGGGAACTACGAGCAGTACTTC.